The T cell receptor beta chain described here comes from a study of T cell responses to AZD1222 COVID-19 vaccine. Clones were sequenced by immunoSEQ multiplex PCR, and TCRdb holds only the in-frame ones, with some missing. The data hold around 160,000 clones, with around 90% observed a single time. Of note for this clone: Its antigen is unknown.

Findings and limits, study-wide: Spike-specific TCR breadth rose after two AZD1222 doses, and depth rose as well. Nearly half of spike-specific TCRs reportedly target variant regions that are unmutated in the B.1.351 and B.1.1.7 variants. Spike-spanning, vaccine-associated CD4 TCRs were dominant at 160-218 and 743-854.

The sequence was collected from an adult who received the AZD1222 COVID-19 vaccine. Source: peripheral blood, taken 28 days after the second AZD1222 dose.

In DNA, the CDR3 is TGCAGCGTGGGAAAAACTGGGAGCACAGATACGCAGTATTTT. Its translation is CSVGKTGSTDTQYF. This chain links TRBV29-1 with TRBJ2-3, with D uncertain. Trimming cost V 6 bases and J 0 bases, with 13 bases left between them. This CDR3 contains 14 residues. Germline CDR1 SQVTM, CDR2 ANQGSEA.